The 10 T cell receptor beta chains presented below share a single source sample, sequenced in a study of CD8+ T cells in alopecia areata. RNA was extracted and reverse transcribed into cDNA as the sequencing template. Data came from immunoSEQ multiplex PCR; TCRdb stores just in-frame clones and leaves some out. The sample holds about 91,000 clones, over 40% seen once. Sequencing was performed on CD4+ T cells sorted from blood. These receptors were collected from a human donor with alopecia areata.

This clone was seen a handful of times. The rearrangement uses TRBV29-1 and TRBJ1-2; possibly TRBD1 for D (6 bases). CDR1 is SQVTM, CDR2 ANQGSEA, per germline. V lost 6 bases, J lost 8 bases, and 13 bases lay in between. The CDR3 length is 11 residues. The CDR3 sequence: CSVRTAPGYTF. Here the CDR3 DNA reads TGCAGCGTACGGACAGCCCCAGGCTACACCTTC.

This clone was counted only a few times. This chain uses TRBV5-6 with TRBJ1-1, with 8 positions matching TRBD1. The J segment lost 3 bases and the V segment lost 2 bases, leaving 9 bases of the junction unmatched. Germline V lookup: CDR1 SGHDT, CDR2 YYEEEE. The CDR3 has 16 residues. CDR3 protein: CASSFTQDRDYTEAFF. The CDR3, as DNA: TGTGCCAGCAGCTTCACCCAGGACAGGGATTACACTGAAGCTTTCTTT.

This sequence joins TRBV2 and TRBJ2-1; 11 nucleotides line up with TRBD2. The V gene end was trimmed by 6 bases and the J gene end by 9 bases; junction bases not matched to a gene: 7. The CDR3 is made up of 14 amino acids. Germline V gene sequence: CDR1 SNHLY, CDR2 FYNNEI. The CDR3 sequence is CASRLAGEVGEQFF. DNA of the CDR3: TGTGCCAGCAGACTAGCGGGGGAGGTAGGTGAGCAGTTCTTC.

This clone has only a few counts. The J gene is TRBJ1-2, the V gene TRBV7-9; TRBD1 might be the D (5 bases). CDR3 length: 13 amino acids. Trimming took 5 bases from V and 2 from J, leaving 9 bases between them. Germline V lookup: CDR1 SEHNR, CDR2 FQNEAQ (reference sequence). The CDR3 loop is CASSTGQNYGYTF. Here the CDR3 DNA reads TGTGCCAGCAGCACTGGACAAAACTATGGCTACACCTTC. Drawing the rest from reference TRBV7-9 and TRBJ1-2, the complete variable domain is DTGVSQNPRHKITKRGQNVTFRCDPISEHNRLYWYRQTLGQGPEFLTYFQNEAQLEKSRLLSDRFSAERPKGSFSTLEIQRTEQGDSAMYLCASSTGQNYGYTFGSGTRLTVV.

This clone has only a few counts. The chain recombines TRBV29-1 with TRBJ2-5; D is unresolved. The CDR3 covers 11 residues. Germline CDR1 and CDR2: SQVTM and ANQGSEA. Between the trimmed V and J ends, which lost 6 bases and 0 bases, there was a span of 5 bases. The CDR3 sequence: CSVTYQETQYF. CDR3 sequence (DNA): TGCAGCGTAACGTACCAAGAGACCCAGTACTTC.

This rearrangement joins TRBV29-1 to TRBJ2-7; perhaps D is TRBD1 or TRBD2 (5 bases each). V lost 6 bases, J lost 2 bases, and 14 bases lay in between. The V gene's germline CDR1 is SQVTM and CDR2 ANQGSEA. CDR3 length: 13 residues. This CDR3 reads CSVARDRPYEQYF. CDR3 nucleotide sequence: TGCAGCGTGGCGAGGGACCGACCCTACGAGCAGTACTTC.

This clone was seen many times. The CDR3 reads CASSPRLAYTDTQYF. The CDR3 DNA reads TGTGCCAGCAGCCCAAGACTAGCCTACACAGATACGCAGTATTTT. This chain connects TRBV11-2 to TRBJ2-3; 7 bases are shared with TRBD2. The CDR3 extends over 15 amino acids. J lost 2 bases, V lost 5 bases, and 7 bases had no gene match. CDR1 SGHAT and CDR2 FQNNGV come from the germline V gene.

This clone was observed a few times. The CDR3 reads CSGSGQGNYGYTF. The CDR3 region has the DNA TGCAGCGGTTCGGGACAGGGGAACTATGGCTACACCTTC. The chain has TRBV29-1 and TRBJ1-2, with TRBD1 matching 10 bases. The CDR3 has 13 residues. With V trimmed by 7 bases and J by 2 bases, 4 bases remained unmatched. Per the germline V gene, CDR1 is SQVTM and CDR2 is ANQGSEA.

This chain uses TRBV29-1 with TRBJ2-1, with TRBD2 matching 13 bases. This CDR3 has 14 amino acids. The trim removed 7 bases at V and 5 bases at J, leaving 5 bases unmatched. Germline V CDR1 and CDR2: SQVTM, ANQGSEA. CDR3 amino acids: CSARTSGSNNEQFF. In DNA form, the CDR3 reads TGCAGCGCACGGACTAGCGGGAGCAACAATGAGCAGTTCTTC.

This rearrangement joins TRBV30 to TRBJ2-5; D perhaps matches TRBD1 (5 bases). The CDR3 has 14 residues. Germline CDR1 reads GTSNPN; CDR2 reads SVGIG (reference sequence). The V gene lost 3 bases and the J gene lost 2 bases, with 13 bases spanning the gap. In DNA form, the CDR3 reads TGTGCCTGGAGCCTACTCAGACAGCAAGAGACCCAGTACTTC. This gives the protein CAWSLLRQQETQYF.